This T cell receptor beta chain stems from a study of CD8 T cells in ankylosing spondylitis. TCRdb reprocessed the 5' RACE reads via MiXCR and lists one record per CDR3 protein. The sample records approximately 350,000 distinct CDR3 sequences, 20% being singletons. This clonotype came up a few times. Its target is unknown. The CDR3 is made up of 14 amino acids. Trimming took off 3 bases at V and 0 bases at J, with 7 bases between the two ends. Looked up from germline, CDR1 is KGHDR and CDR2 is SFDVKD. Study-level points and caveats: Both synovial fluid and blood in reactive arthritis had previously been reported to carry some motif variants. Apparently characteristic of ankylosing spondylitis blood was a TCR beta motif (under ten highly homologous variants). The authors found the disease-linked clones to be CD8+ and relatively rare in peripheral blood.

The receptor's source is a male donor with ankylosing spondylitis or in good health (not recorded which). Sequencing was done on a sample of blood, either unsorted or a sorted T cell fraction (not recorded which). V and J are TRBV24-1 and TRBJ2-5, with D unclear. CDR3 nucleotides: TGTGCCACCAGTGATATCCAGCACCAAGAGACCCAGTACTTC. Translated: CATSDIQHQETQYF.